One and the same sample provided the 21 T cell receptor beta chains below, sequenced in a study of T cell repertoires in cytomegalovirus infection. TCRdb analysed the reads with MiXCR anew, one entry per CDR3 protein. In the table there are tens of thousands of distinct CDR3 sequences, more than 25% of which are singletons. The antigens of these receptors remain unknown. Material for sequencing was PBMCs, sequenced either directly or after in vitro stimulation (not recorded which). These receptor sequences come from a human donor in good health (CMV status not recorded). Some clones in this sample may be carry-over from other donors' samples.

The chain links TRBV19 to TRBJ1-2; D is uncertain. Trimming stripped 8 bases from V and 1 base from J, with 14 bases between. The CDR3 spans 14 residues. Germline CDR1 LNHDA, CDR2 SQIVND (reference sequence). CDR3 in DNA: TGTGCCAGTGGGGAGCGTTACCTTAACTATGGCTACACCTTC. Amino acids: CASGERYLNYGYTF.

The V and J genes are TRBV19 and TRBJ1-5; no clear D. This CDR3 is 15 amino acids long. Germline CDR1 and CDR2: LNHDA and SQIVND (reference sequence). Trimming cost V 9 bases and J 0 bases, with 15 bases left between them. CDR3 in amino acids: CASQDGPYSNQPQHF. CDR3 bases: TGTGCCAGCCAGGACGGACCGTATAGCAATCAGCCCCAGCATTTT.

This chain uses TRBV6-6 with TRBJ1-1; D might be TRBD1 (5 bases). Per the germline V gene, CDR1 is MNHNY and CDR2 is SVGAGI (reference sequence). CDR3 length equals 13 residues. V was clipped by 7 bases and J by 0 bases, with 9 bases between them. As DNA, the CDR3 is TGTGCCAGCAACATACAGGTGAACACTGAAGCTTTCTTT. This translates into CASNIQVNTEAFF.

This clonotype was counted a few times. V is TRBV5-4 and J is TRBJ2-7, with 15 bases that match TRBD2. From germline, CDR1 is SGHNT and CDR2 YYREEE (reference sequence). V lost 4 bases and J lost 3; bases outside the gene matches: 8. This CDR3 has 17 amino acids. In DNA, the CDR3 is TGTGCCAGCAGCCCGGGACTAGCGGGAGGTATAATCTACGAGCAGTACTTC. This sequence encodes CASSPGLAGGIIYEQYF. Using reference TRBV5-4 and TRBJ2-7 for the parts outside the CDR3, the full variable domain is ETGVTQSPTHLIKTRGQQVTLRCSSQSGHNTVSWYQQALGQGPQFIFQYYREEENGRGNFPPRFSGLQFPNYSSELNVNALELDDSALYLCASSPGLAGGIIYEQYFGPGTRLTVT.

This rearrangement joins TRBV19 to TRBJ2-3, with D maybe TRBD1 (5 bases). CDR3 length: 16 residues. The V and J ends lost 7 bases and 4 bases respectively, with 21 bases between them. CDR1 and CDR2 from the germline V gene are LNHDA and SQIVND (reference sequence). The CDR3 sequence is CASTAGGWGSADTQYF. CDR3 nucleotide sequence: TGTGCCAGTACCGCCGGTGGGTGGGGCAGCGCAGATACGCAGTATTTT.

The J gene is TRBJ2-3, the V gene TRBV6-1; possibly TRBD1 for D (5 bases). The CDR3 has 15 amino acids. V lost 0 bases and J 0 bases, leaving 7 bases between the germline ends. From germline, CDR1 is MNHNS and CDR2 SASEGT. CDR3 loop: CASSEARGSTDTQYF. The CDR3 DNA reads TGTGCCAGCAGTGAAGCAAGGGGAAGCACAGATACGCAGTATTTT.

By frequency in the sample, this clonotype is medium-sized. CDR3 DNA sequence: TGTGCCAGCAGCTTAGCGGGCGGGTTTGGTAATCAGCCCCAGCATTTT. It translates to CASSLAGGFGNQPQHF. V gene TRBV7-8 combines with J gene TRBJ1-5; D unresolved. CDR3 length: 16 residues. Germline V gives CDR1 SGHVS, CDR2 FQNEAQ. The V end was cut by 0 bases, the J end by 4 bases, with 13 bases between.

This clonotype was counted a few times. The gene calls are TRBV20-1 and TRBJ2-7; D is uncertain. V was shortened by 1 base and J by 0 bases, with 10 bases between the two germline ends. Germline V lookup: CDR1 DFQATT, CDR2 SNEGSKA (reference sequence). The CDR3 contains 14 residues. This CDR3 is CSARVRRSSYEQYF. In DNA, the CDR3 is TGCAGTGCTAGAGTGAGGCGGAGCTCCTACGAGCAGTACTTC.

The V gene is TRBV27, the J gene TRBJ2-5; 13 bases match TRBD2. The trim removed 5 bases at V and 4 bases at J, leaving 7 bases unmatched. The germline CDR1 and CDR2 sequences are MNHEY and SMNVEV (reference sequence). This CDR3 comprises 16 residues. The DNA for the CDR3 is TGTGCCAGCAGTCCCGGACTAGCGGGAGTCACAGAGACCCAGTACTTC. It encodes CASSPGLAGVTETQYF.

This clonotype has at least ten counts. The gene calls are TRBV7-9 and TRBJ2-1; D is perhaps TRBD1 (6 bases). Trimming left V 4 bases short and J 2 bases short, with 18 bases between. Per the germline V gene, CDR1 is SEHNR and CDR2 is FQNEAQ (reference sequence). CDR3 size: 17 residues. This chain's CDR3 is CASSSLFTRTAYNEQFF. CDR3 nucleotides: TGTGCCAGCAGCTCGCTTTTTACTCGGACAGCCTACAATGAGCAGTTCTTC.

V and J are TRBV5-4 and TRBJ2-3; no clear D gene. The CDR3 is made up of 12 amino acids. V was cut by 3 bases and J by 3 bases, with 5 bases left in between. CDR1 is SGHNT and CDR2 is YYREEE in the germline V gene (reference sequence). The CDR3, as DNA: TGTGCCAGCAGCTATGGTACAGATACGCAGTATTTT. It codes for CASSYGTDTQYF.

This chain connects TRBV11-2 to TRBJ2-1, with D unresolved. V was shortened by 2 bases and J by 9 bases, with 5 bases between the two germline ends. Per germline, CDR1 SGHAT and CDR2 FQNNGV. The CDR3 has 11 amino acids. CDR3 in DNA: TGTGCCAGCAGCTTACAACTTGAGCAGTTCTTC. Translating it yields CASSLQLEQFF.

This clonotype was counted a few times. The J gene is TRBJ2-1, the V gene TRBV11-2, with 14 nucleotides matching TRBD2. The CDR3 is 15 residues long. Germline CDR1 reads SGHAT; CDR2 reads FQNNGV. J was trimmed by 8 bases and V by 5 bases; bases with no gene match: 5. In nucleotides, the CDR3 is TGTGCCAGCAGCACGCAGGGACTAGCGGGAGATGAGCAGTTCTTC. It translates to CASSTQGLAGDEQFF. The whole variable domain, remainder taken from reference TRBV11-2 and TRBJ2-1, is EAGVAQSPRYKIIEKRQSVAFWCNPISGHATLYWYQQILGQGPKLLIQFQNNGVVDDSQLPKDRFSAERLKGVDSTLKIQPAKLEDSAVYLCASSTQGLAGDEQFFGPGTRLTVL.

This clonotype was counted between two and nine times. This rearrangement joins TRBV7-8 to TRBJ1-5; D gene uncertain. Between the trimmed V and J ends, which lost 5 bases and 0 bases, there was a span of 11 bases. The CDR3 is 15 amino acids. CDR1 is SGHVS, CDR2 FQNEAQ, per germline. The CDR3 DNA reads TGTGCCAGCAGCCTACCCGGGTTTAGCAATCAGCCCCAGCATTTT. This translates into CASSLPGFSNQPQHF.

The CDR3 bases are TGTGCCAGCAGGGAGAGGTTATCTGAAGCTTTCTTT. It encodes CASRERLSEAFF. V gene TRBV2 combines with J gene TRBJ1-1; D gene ambiguous. Germline values: CDR1 SNHLY, CDR2 FYNNEI. The V end was cut by 6 bases, the J end by 6 bases, with 11 bases between. The length of the CDR3 is 12 residues.

V is TRBV6-5 and J is TRBJ1-6; D perhaps matches TRBD1 (6 bases). Trimming stripped 4 bases from V and 10 bases from J, with 14 bases between. CDR1 MNHEY and CDR2 SVGAGI come from the germline V gene. The CDR3 spans 14 residues. The CDR3 DNA reads TGTGCCAGCAGTTTATTGGGGGCGCGCTCACCCCTCCACTTT. As protein: CASSLLGARSPLHF.

The chain combines TRBV3-1 with TRBJ2-2, with D unclear. Trimming removed 3 bases at V and 4 bases at J, with 18 bases between. The CDR3 covers 17 residues. CDR1 is LGHDT and CDR2 is YNNKEL in the germline V gene (reference sequence). The CDR3 reads CASSHLPWATGTGELFF. CDR3 DNA: TGTGCCAGCAGCCACCTCCCTTGGGCGACTGGCACCGGGGAGCTGTTTTTT. Together with reference TRBV3-1 and TRBJ2-2, the CDR3 gives the full variable domain: DTAVSQTPKYLVTQMGNDKSIKCEQNLGHDTMYWYKQDSKKFLKIMFSYNNKELIINETVPNRFSPKSPDKAHLNLHINSLELGDSAVYFCASSHLPWATGTGELFFGEGSRLTVL.

This clonotype was counted a few times. The chain joins TRBV5-1 to TRBJ2-5; D remains unclear. Germline CDR1 and CDR2: SGHRS and YFSETQ. V gave up 1 base and J gave up 3 bases, with 7 bases separating them. The CDR3 has 13 residues. Here the CDR3 reads CASSLPQKETQYF. The CDR3 nucleotides are TGCGCCAGCAGCTTGCCCCAGAAAGAGACCCAGTACTTC.

This clonotype was seen repeatedly, ten times or more. The chain employs TRBV7-2 and TRBJ2-1; D may be TRBD1 (5 bases). CDR3 size: 14 residues. Germline V CDR1 and CDR2: SGHTA, FQGNSA. V lost 5 bases and J 4 bases, leaving 12 bases between the germline ends. The CDR3 reads CASSTMTAYNEQFF. As DNA, the CDR3 is TGTGCCAGCAGCACCATGACAGCTTACAATGAGCAGTTCTTC. The full variable domain, rest sourced from reference TRBV7-2 and TRBJ2-1, is GAGVSQSPSNKVTEKGKDVELRCDPISGHTALYWYRQSLGQGLEFLIYFQGNSAPDKSGLPSDRFSAERTGGSVSTLTIQRTQQEDSAVYLCASSTMTAYNEQFFGPGTRLTVL.

The V gene is TRBV6-1, the J gene TRBJ2-7; D is unresolved. The length of the CDR3 is 14 residues. V lost 8 bases, J lost 0 bases, and 14 bases lay in between. Germline V gene data show CDR1 as MNHNS and CDR2 as SASEGT. CDR3 nucleotides: TGTGCCAGCCGTCGGCGGTCCCGCTCCTACGAGCAGTACTTC. Translating it yields CASRRRSRSYEQYF.

At least ten counts were recorded for this clonotype. The DNA for the CDR3 is TGTGCCAGCAGCTTAGCTGGAGGGGTCGATCCCCAGCATTTT. Translated, it gives CASSLAGGVDPQHF. This chain uses TRBV7-6 with TRBJ1-5, with D possibly matching TRBD1 (5 bases). The V end was cut by 0 bases, the J end by 10 bases, with 13 bases between. CDR3 length: 14 amino acids. The germline CDR1 and CDR2 sequences are SGHVS and FNYEAQ.